This T cell receptor (beta chain) was observed in a study of control samples from healthy donors and cancer patients. About this clone: One end of the junction varies from germline; a read error may be responsible.

The protocol was immunoSEQ multiplex PCR, while the TCRdb copy is restricted to in-frame clones and leaves out a portion. This sample has 170,000 or so clones, with around nine tenths found just once. The CDR3 is made up of 11 amino acids. Germline CDR1 reads MNHEY; CDR2 reads SVGEGT. The chain links TRBV6-2 or TRBV6-3 to TRBJ2-1; TRBD2 aligns across 7 bases. The sample taken for sequencing was blood. This clonotype originated in a man aged 25-45 years in good health. CDR3 nucleotide sequence: TGTGCCAGCAGCCACGGGCGGGAGCAGGTCTTC. Protein sequence: CASSHGREQVF.